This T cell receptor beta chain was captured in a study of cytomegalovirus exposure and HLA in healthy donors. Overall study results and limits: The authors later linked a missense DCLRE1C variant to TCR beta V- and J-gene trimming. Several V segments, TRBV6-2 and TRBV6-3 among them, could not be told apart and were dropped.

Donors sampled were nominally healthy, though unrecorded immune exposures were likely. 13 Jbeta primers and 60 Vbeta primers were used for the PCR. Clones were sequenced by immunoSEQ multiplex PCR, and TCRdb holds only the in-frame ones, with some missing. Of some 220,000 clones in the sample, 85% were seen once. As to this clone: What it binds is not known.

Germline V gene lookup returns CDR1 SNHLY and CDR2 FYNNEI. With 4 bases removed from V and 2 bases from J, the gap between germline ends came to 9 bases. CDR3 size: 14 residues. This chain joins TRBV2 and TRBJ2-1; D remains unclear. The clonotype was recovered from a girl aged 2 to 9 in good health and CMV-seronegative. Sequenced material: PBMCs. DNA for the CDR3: TGTGCCAGCAGTGGCAGGATAACCTACAATGAGCAGTTCTTC. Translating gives CASSGRITYNEQFF.